This TCR beta chain originates from a study of T-cell memory formation after mild COVID-19. This CDR3 has 11 residues. Per the germline V gene, CDR1 is LNHNV and CDR2 is YYDKDF (reference sequence). V was trimmed by 8 bases and J by 4 bases, leaving 5 bases between them. TCRdb called the 5' RACE reads again in MiXCR, with one record for every CDR3 protein. Seen here are some 70,000 distinct CDR3 sequences, over 15% observed once, and the top ten hold roughly a third. This clonotype was seen many times. The sample taken for sequencing was PBMCs or a T cell subset sorted from them (not recorded which). This receptor was taken from an adult woman who had mild COVID-19 (a few samples of this study predate the infection). Cell type and time point are not known. This sequence joins TRBV15 and TRBJ2-2; D uncertain. The CDR3, as DNA: TGTGCCACCGGCTCCACCGGGGAGCTGTTTTTT. This gives the protein CATGSTGELFF.